The 22 T cell receptor beta chains reported below all come from one sample, sequenced in a study of response to subunit inactivated influenza vaccine. MiXCR was run by TCRdb on the RT-PCR reads, yielding one entry per CDR3 protein. This table has about 540,000 distinct CDR3 sequences, 12% to 15% appearing once. Sequenced material: PBMCs from blood, taken 12 days after vaccination. These receptors all come from a man in his forties or fifties who received an inactivated influenza vaccine.

In the case of this clonotype: A junction boundary mismatches the germline segment, possibly from a read error. The genes are TRBV7-7 and TRBJ2-2; D is unresolved. CDR3 length equals 16 residues. Germline CDR1 SSHAT, CDR2 FNYEAQ (reference sequence). CDR3 residues: CASSPSALANTGELFF. CDR3 sequence (DNA): TGTGCTAGCAGCCCATCGGCACTCGCGAACACCGGGGAGCTGTTTTTT.

V and J are TRBV30 and TRBJ2-2, with 7 nucleotides matching TRBD2. The CDR3 spans 15 residues. Trimming removed 0 bases from V and 4 bases from J; junction bases left unmatched: 5. Germline CDR1 reads GTSNPN; CDR2 reads SVGIG (reference sequence). DNA of the CDR3: TGTGCCTGGAGTGTACTTAGCGGGCGCACCGGGGAGCTGTTTTTT. Translation gives CAWSVLSGRTGELFF.

The table lists this clonotype with many counts. The rearrangement joins TRBV2 to TRBJ2-2; unclear D gene. Between the trimmed V and J ends, which lost 5 bases and 4 bases, there was a span of 5 bases. The CDR3 length is 12 residues. From germline, CDR1 is SNHLY and CDR2 FYNNEI. This CDR3 reads CASSSITGELFF. CDR3 in DNA: TGTGCCAGCAGTTCTATCACCGGGGAGCTGTTTTTT.

This clonotype came up many times. The chain couples TRBV7-9 to TRBJ1-5; 7 bases are shared with TRBD1. Losses at the gene ends were 5 bases for V and 0 bases for J; bases not matched to a gene: 7. The CDR3 has 16 residues. Germline values: CDR1 SEHNR, CDR2 FQNEAQ (reference sequence). DNA of the CDR3: TGTGCCAGCAGCAGGGACAGAATTGATAGCAATCAGCCCCAGCATTTT. It translates to CASSRDRIDSNQPQHF.

This clonotype was detected ten times or more. The J gene is TRBJ2-5, the V gene TRBV7-9; D is undetermined. This CDR3 has 13 residues. Trimming stripped 3 bases from V and 5 bases from J, with 10 bases between. The germline CDR1 and CDR2 sequences are SEHNR and FQNEAQ (reference sequence). CDR3 sequence reads: CASSFISLETQYF. CDR3 DNA: TGTGCCAGCAGCTTTATCTCTTTGGAGACCCAGTACTTC.

The genes are TRBV20-1 and TRBJ2-1, with TRBD2 as a possible D gene (6 bases). Germline assignment: CDR1 DFQATT and CDR2 SNEGSKA (reference sequence). V was cut by 8 bases and J by 4 bases, with 21 bases left in between. The CDR3 totals 15 residues. The CDR3 nucleotides read TGCAGTACTGGGGGATATGCGGGGCTTTACAATGAGCAGTTCTTC. This gives the protein CSTGGYAGLYNEQFF.

The gene calls are TRBV30 and TRBJ1-5; TRBD1 is a possible D gene (6 bases). This CDR3 region has 13 residues. V lost 2 bases to trimming and J lost 4 bases, with 9 bases between them. From germline, CDR1 is GTSNPN and CDR2 SVGIG (reference sequence). In DNA, the CDR3 is TGTGCCTGGAGTCTTCAGGGGAATCAGCCCCAGCATTTT. Translation gives CAWSLQGNQPQHF.

This clonotype was seen a handful of times. This chain joins TRBV19 and TRBJ2-1; D call uncertain. Germline CDR1 LNHDA, CDR2 SQIVND (reference sequence). Trimming took 3 bases from V and 0 from J, leaving 12 bases between them. The CDR3 runs to 16 residues. CDR3 nucleotides: TGTGCCAGTAGTATTCGGGCAGAAAGCTCCTACAATGAGCAGTTCTTC. Amino acids: CASSIRAESSYNEQFF.

This clonotype was picked up many times. The chain links TRBV4-1 to TRBJ2-3, with 8 nucleotides matching TRBD2. The V and J ends lost 4 bases and 0 bases, in that order; junction bases with no gene match: 6. The CDR3 loop spans 16 amino acids. The germline gives CDR1 MGHRA, CDR2 YSYEKL. CDR3 sequence (DNA): TGCGCCAGCAGCCGATCTAGCGGGCTGAGCACAGATACGCAGTATTTT. This codes for CASSRSSGLSTDTQYF.

The chain has TRBV7-2 and TRBJ2-7, with D possibly being TRBD1 or TRBD2 (5 bases each). With 1 base removed from V and 6 bases from J, the gap between germline ends came to 13 bases. This CDR3 has 14 residues. Germline V gene sequence: CDR1 SGHTA, CDR2 FQGNSA. CDR3 DNA sequence: TGTGCCAGCAGCTTAGTTGGGGCTAGCAGCGAGCAGTACTTC. Translated: CASSLVGASSEQYF.

This clonotype has a handful of counts. The chain uses TRBV4-1 and TRBJ1-2; D remains unclear. The CDR3 extends over 15 amino acids. V lost 3 bases and J 4 bases, leaving 15 bases between the germline ends. Per germline, CDR1 MGHRA and CDR2 YSYEKL. The CDR3 protein is CASSQAPGASYGYTF. The CDR3 DNA follows: TGCGCCAGCAGCCAGGCCCCAGGAGCGAGCTATGGCTACACCTTC.

This clonotype occurred a few times. The rearrangement joins TRBV5-1 to TRBJ2-1; D is possibly TRBD1 (5 bases). Trimming took off 0 bases at V and 0 bases at J, with 7 bases between the two ends. The length of the CDR3 is 15 residues. The germline V gene encodes CDR1 SGHRS and CDR2 YFSETQ. This CDR3 is CASSLEDISYNEQFF. CDR3 coding DNA: TGCGCCAGCAGCTTGGAGGACATCTCCTACAATGAGCAGTTCTTC.

The chain is built from TRBV4-2 and TRBJ2-2, with no clear D. The germline gives CDR1 LGHNA, CDR2 YNFKEQ. The CDR3 loop spans 15 amino acids. Trimming took off 0 bases at V and 6 bases at J, with 11 bases between the two ends. As DNA, the CDR3 is TGTGCCAGCAGCCAAGACCCTTATTTGTCCGGGGAGCTGTTTTTT. It is translated as CASSQDPYLSGELFF.

The chain has TRBV6-1 and TRBJ1-2; D not certain. The CDR3 length is 13 residues. The germline gives CDR1 MNHNS, CDR2 SASEGT. V lost 4 bases to trimming and J lost 8 bases, with 14 bases between them. CDR3 amino acids: CASSGSGIGGYTF. In DNA, the CDR3 is TGTGCCAGCAGTGGATCGGGGATCGGCGGCTACACCTTC.

The chain uses TRBV14 and TRBJ1-5; D is uncertain. Germline lookup yields CDR1 SGHDN and CDR2 FVKESK. Trimming stripped 1 base from V and 5 bases from J, with 12 bases between. The CDR3 spans 15 residues. The CDR3 DNA follows: TGTGCCAGCAGCCAAGCGGGGAGGCCTGATCAGCCCCAGCATTTT. This gives the protein CASSQAGRPDQPQHF.

This chain links TRBV7-2 with TRBJ2-3; 11 bases fit TRBD2. The CDR3 totals 16 residues. In germline, CDR1 is SGHTA, CDR2 FQGNSA. V was pared by 5 bases and J by 3 bases, with 7 bases of the junction left unmatched. The CDR3 DNA is TGTGCCAGCAGCGCAGCCGGGACTAGCGGTACAGATACGCAGTATTTT. Its translation: CASSAAGTSGTDTQYF.

This clonotype occurred a few times. The chain combines TRBV16 with TRBJ2-3; a weak D match, TRBD1 (6 bases). CDR1 and CDR2 (germline): KGHSY, FQNENV. The CDR3 sequence is 15 residues long. Trimming cost V 4 bases and J 2 bases, with 13 bases left between them. The CDR3 region is CASSPARGNTDTQYF. The CDR3 nucleotides are TGTGCCAGCAGCCCCGCGAGGGGGAACACAGATACGCAGTATTTT.

The sample holds a few counts of this clonotype. The chain links TRBV6-4 to TRBJ2-5; D is perhaps TRBD1 (6 bases). V lost 0 bases and J 3 bases, leaving 8 bases between the germline ends. CDR1 is MRHNA, CDR2 SNTAGT, per germline. The CDR3 has 14 amino acids. The CDR3 is CASSDSSGEETQYF. CDR3 in DNA: TGTGCCAGCAGTGACTCTTCAGGGGAAGAGACCCAGTACTTC.

The chain couples TRBV28 to TRBJ2-1; TRBD2 agrees at 9 bases. Germline assignment: CDR1 MDHEN and CDR2 SYDVKM. The V and J ends lost 6 bases and 1 base, in that order; junction bases with no gene match: 10. The length of the CDR3 is 17 residues. Written as DNA, the CDR3 is TGTGCCAGCAGGGGACCGGGACTAGCCTTATCCTACAATGAGCAGTTCTTC. It encodes CASRGPGLALSYNEQFF.

This chain uses TRBV6-1 with TRBJ2-3; 11 bases align to TRBD1. This CDR3 region has 16 residues. J was trimmed by 4 bases and V by 5 bases; bases with no gene match: 8. Germline V gene sequence: CDR1 MNHNS, CDR2 SASEGT. CDR3 coding DNA: TGTGCCAGCAGTAAACGGACAGGGGGCAGGTCAGATACGCAGTATTTT. Residues: CASSKRTGGRSDTQYF.

This clonotype occurred many times. The chain employs TRBV10-3 and TRBJ2-2; D not certain. V shed 4 bases and J shed 5 bases, with 11 bases lying between them. Germline V gene lookup returns CDR1 ENHRY and CDR2 SYGVKD. The CDR3 has 14 residues. The CDR3 region is CAISGRLGTGELFF. CDR3 sequence (DNA): TGTGCCATCAGTGGTAGACTTGGTACCGGGGAGCTGTTTTTT.

The table lists this clonotype with a few counts. J is TRBJ2-3 and V is TRBV5-1, with D possibly matching TRBD2 (5 bases). The CDR3 is made up of 13 amino acids. The V gene lost 5 bases and the J gene lost 5 bases, with 12 bases spanning the gap. From germline, CDR1 is SGHRS and CDR2 YFSETQ. The CDR3 protein is CASSPGDGDTQYF. The DNA for the CDR3 is TGCGCCAGCAGTCCCGGGGATGGAGATACGCAGTATTTT.